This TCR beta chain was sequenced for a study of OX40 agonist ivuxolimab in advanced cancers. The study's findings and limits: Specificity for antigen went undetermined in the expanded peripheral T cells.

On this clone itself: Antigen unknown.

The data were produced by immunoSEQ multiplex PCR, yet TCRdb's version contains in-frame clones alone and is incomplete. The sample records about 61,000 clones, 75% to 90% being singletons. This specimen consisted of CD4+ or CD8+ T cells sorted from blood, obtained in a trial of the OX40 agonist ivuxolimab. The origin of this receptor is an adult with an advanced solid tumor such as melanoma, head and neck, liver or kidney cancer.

CDR3 region: CASSLNAEAFF. The CDR3 DNA follows: TGTGCCAGCAGCTTAAATGCTGAAGCTTTCTTT. The chain links TRBV5-5 to TRBJ1-1; D is uncertain. The CDR3 is made up of 11 amino acids. The V end lost 2 bases, the J end lost 6 bases, and 5 bases lay between the germline ends. Germline loops: CDR1 SGHKS, CDR2 YYEKEE (reference sequence).